What follows are 5 T cell receptor beta chains derived from one specimen sequenced in a study of T cell responses to AZD1222 COVID-19 vaccine. Sequencing used immunoSEQ multiplex PCR; TCRdb keeps in-frame clones, though not all of them. This sample has some 130,000 clones, with under 95% found just once. Source: peripheral blood, taken on day 0 of AZD1222 vaccination. The receptors originated from an adult in good health.

The chain combines TRBV4-1 with TRBJ2-3, with a possible D match to TRBD1 (5 bases). Per the germline V gene, CDR1 is MGHRA and CDR2 is YSYEKL. The V end lost 4 bases, the J end lost 1 base, and 15 bases lay between the germline ends. The CDR3 covers 16 residues. Here the CDR3 DNA reads TGCGCCAGCAGCCGAACTTGGGGCGGTGGCACAGATACGCAGTATTTT. Encoded protein: CASSRTWGGGTDTQYF.

V gene TRBV4-1 combines with J gene TRBJ1-4; the match to TRBD1 covers 8 bases. CDR3 size: 19 residues. Unmatched junction bases numbered 11, after V lost 1 base and J lost 1 base. The germline V gene has CDR1 MGHRA and CDR2 YSYEKL. The CDR3 loop reads CASSQGMAGQALTNEKLFF. CDR3 sequence (DNA): TGCGCCAGCAGCCAAGGCATGGCGGGACAGGCCCTAACTAATGAAAAACTGTTTTTT.

The rearrangement uses TRBV10-3 and TRBJ2-7, with 8 bases aligning to TRBD2. CDR1 ENHRY and CDR2 SYGVKD come from the germline V gene. Trimming took 6 bases from V and 2 from J; bases not matched to a gene: 3. CDR3 length: 13 residues. CDR3 loop: CAIRTGGAYEQYF. The CDR3 DNA follows: TGTGCCATCAGAACGGGGGGGGCCTACGAGCAGTACTTC.

J is TRBJ1-6 and V is TRBV6-5; D remains unclear. The CDR3 is 15 residues long. The germline CDR1 and CDR2 sequences are MNHEY and SVGAGI. Deletions cut 6 bases from V and 8 bases from J, with 17 bases between. CDR3 region: CASSRGGLGDSPLHF. CDR3 bases: TGTGCCAGCAGCCGGGGAGGCCTCGGGGATTCACCCCTCCACTTT.

The V gene is TRBV7-9, the J gene TRBJ2-1; D is unresolved. This CDR3 spans 14 amino acids. CDR1 and CDR2 from the germline V gene are SEHNR and FQNEAQ (reference sequence). V was pared by 0 bases and J by 7 bases, with 10 bases between. The CDR3: CASSLASSANEQFF. The CDR3 bases are TGTGCCAGCAGCTTAGCAAGCTCAGCTAATGAGCAGTTCTTC.